The text below deals with one T cell receptor beta chain. Its antigen is not identified. The sample is drawn from a study of cytomegalovirus exposure and HLA in healthy donors. Study conclusions and caveats: Overall, around 160 TCR beta chains were annotated as cytomegalovirus-associated.

J gave up 0 bases and V 7 bases, and 3 bases lay outside the gene matches. The CDR3 contains 15 residues. CDR1 MNHEY and CDR2 SVGAGI come from the germline V gene. Primers included in the PCR were 60 Vbeta and 13 Jbeta primers. Produced via immunoSEQ multiplex PCR; TCRdb's table is partial and in-frame only. The sample includes over 150,000 clones, around 80% of them seen just once. The origin of this receptor is a man between 18 and 29 years old in good health and CMV-seropositive. The V call is TRBV6-5, the J call TRBJ1-6; TRBD1 matches at 7 bases. Sequencing used PBMCs. CDR3 sequence: CASNRDSSYNSPLHF. The CDR3 region has the DNA TGTGCCAGCAATAGGGACAGCTCCTATAATTCACCCCTCCACTTT.